This T cell receptor (beta chain) was sequenced during a study of blood T cell repertoires in COVID-19. Across the whole study: Acute and convalescent COVID-19 samples came from the United States, Italy and Spain. Sample material is recorded as cDNA or gDNA derived from T cells, B-cell-depleted T cells, or PBMCs.

CDR3 length: 13 residues. The V and J ends lost 4 bases and 13 bases respectively, with 14 bases between them. The germline CDR1 and CDR2 sequences are MNHEY and SVGAGI. This table comes from immunoSEQ multiplex PCR, and its TCRdb copy is limited to in-frame clones, with some not included. The table shows tens of thousands of clones, with about 79% occurring only once. This TCR derives from a woman aged 55-70 years with acute or convalescent COVID-19. The specimen was peripheral blood. The chain has TRBV6-5 and TRBJ1-6, with D uncertain. The CDR3 reads CASSSGLRSPLHF. The CDR3 nucleotides are TGTGCCAGCAGTTCGGGATTACGCTCGCCCCTCCACTTT.